The T cell receptor (beta chain) under discussion was sequenced for a study of OX40 agonist ivuxolimab in advanced cancers. Study-level background: Ivuxolimab was delivered to patients intravenously every 2 weeks at doses spanning 0.01 to 10 mg/kg. Melanoma, hepatocellular carcinoma, head and neck or renal cell cancer occurred in dose-escalation patients. General observations from the study: CD4+ and CD8+ T cells in blood underwent clonal expansion by week 6 at 0.1 to 3.0 mg/kg.

Autoimmune disease history or systemic immunosuppression led to patients being barred. Sequenced by immunoSEQ multiplex PCR; TCRdb stores in-frame clones only, minus some. The sample carries roughly 40,000 clones, around 82% recorded once. Points on this clone: The antigen is not known.

V dropped 5 bases and J dropped 3; count of bases not matched to a gene: 6. The CDR3 sequence is 15 residues long. Per germline, CDR1 SGHVS and CDR2 FNYEAQ. This sequence originates from an adult with an advanced solid tumor such as melanoma, head and neck, liver or kidney cancer. The rearrangement uses TRBV7-6 and TRBJ1-4; 7 bases are a match to TRBD1. The specimen comprised CD4+ or CD8+ T cells sorted from blood, sampled in a trial of the OX40 agonist ivuxolimab. The CDR3 DNA reads TGTGCCAGCAGCGTACAGGGGTCGGCTAATGAAAAACTGTTTTTT. Protein product: CASSVQGSANEKLFF.